The rows below give T cell receptor beta chains drawn from one sample of a study of vaccination effects on CD4 cells after COVID-19. For these receptors, no antigen is known. Sequencing was performed with immunoSEQ multiplex PCR; in TCRdb, only in-frame clones are kept and a portion is missing. Here the sample spans some 63,000 clones, approximately 78% being singletons. The sequenced sample was CD4+ T cells from PBMCs cultured without peptide, obtained before COVID-19 vaccination. All receptors come from a human donor who had a prior SARS-CoV-2 infection. CDR3s include the opening cysteine and the closing phenylalanine or tryptophan. D genes are given only for firm matches. Clone size is shown for a subset of rows, as once, few, many or a class of expanded clone.

D	J	size	length	V	DNA	CDR3
-	TRBJ2-5	-	15	TRBV6-6	TGTGCCAGCAGCTCCCCCCTGGGGGGCGGTGAGACCCAGTACTTC	CASSSPLGGGETQYF
-	TRBJ1-3	-	16	TRBV9	TGTGCCAGCAGCGGTACGATTGGGCCCGCTGGAAACACCATATATTTT	CASSGTIGPAGNTIYF
-	TRBJ2-5	-	14	TRBV11-3	TGTGCCAGCAGCGTTGACAGACTACAAGAGACCCAGTACTTC	CASSVDRLQETQYF
TRBD1	TRBJ1-1	-	16	TRBV19	TGTGCCAGTTGGGTCGGGACAGCTTTCAGCGGGACTGAAGCTTTCTTT	CASWVGTAFSGTEAFF
-	TRBJ2-7	-	13	TRBV5-5	TGTGCCAGCAGCTTCCTTGTTTGGGGCGAGCAGTACTTC	CASSFLVWGEQYF
TRBD2	TRBJ2-1	few	14	TRBV5-1	TGCGCCAGCAGCATAGCGGGAGGTGGGGATGAGCAGTTCTTC	CASSIAGGGDEQFF
TRBD2	TRBJ2-7	few	16	TRBV5-1	TGCGCCAGCAGCCCCGATACTAGCGGGGGGGCCTACGAGCAGTACTTC	CASSPDTSGGAYEQYF
-	TRBJ2-5	-	12	TRBV3-1/TRBV3-2	TGTGCCAGCAGCCAAGGACGTTGGACCCAGTACTTC	CASSQGRWTQYF
-	TRBJ1-4	-	10	TRBV19	TGTGCCAGACCTCGGGAAAAACTGTTTTTT	CARPREKLFF
TRBD2	TRBJ2-4	-	15	TRBV5-1	TGCGCCAGCAGCTTGTTAGGCGGGGGGGGAAACATTCAGTACTTC	CASSLLGGGGNIQYF
TRBD1	TRBJ2-1	-	14	TRBV5-4	TGTGCCAGCAGCAGGACAGGGGGCTACAATGAGCAGTTCTTC	CASSRTGGYNEQFF
-	TRBJ2-3	-	13	TRBV12-3/TRBV12-4	TGTGCCAGCAGCCAAGAAGTAGGGGTTACGCAGTATTTT	CASSQEVGVTQYF
-	TRBJ2-1	-	11	TRBV20-1	TGCAGTGCTAGCGGGAGCAATGAGCAGTTCTTC	CSASGSNEQFF
-	TRBJ1-2	few	13	TRBV2	TGTGCCAGCAGTGAGAGGGGTTACGGCGGCTACACCTTC	CASSERGYGGYTF
-	TRBJ1-2	-	15	TRBV5-1	TGCGCCAGCAGCTTGGTCGGGGGGCGCTGGGGTGGCTACACCTTC	CASSLVGGRWGGYTF
-	TRBJ1-2	-	14	TRBV6-5	TGTGCCAGCAGCGGACATTTGGAGCCCTATGGCTACACCTTC	CASSGHLEPYGYTF
-	TRBJ1-1	-	17	TRBV5-1	TGCGCCAGCAGACATTACCGGGACCTCACGGCGGACACTGAAGCTTTCTTT	CASRHYRDLTADTEAFF
TRBD1	TRBJ1-1	-	16	TRBV4-1	TGCGCCAGCAGCTATGGGGTGCCTGCAGGGGGGACTGAAGCTTTCTTT	CASSYGVPAGGTEAFF
-	TRBJ1-3	-	15	TRBV7-8	TGTGCCAGCAGCTTAGACAGGATCTCTGGAAACACCATATATTTT	CASSLDRISGNTIYF
-	TRBJ2-5	-	11	TRBV5-4	TGTGCCAGCAGCTTGCGAGAGACCCAGTACTTC	CASSLRETQYF
-	TRBJ1-2	few	16	TRBV6-6	TGTGCCAGCAGTTACTCCCTTATCCCCGATAACTATGGCTACACCTTC	CASSYSLIPDNYGYTF
-	TRBJ1-3	-	14	TRBV5-4	TGTGCCAGCAGCTTGCTCGGCCGTGGAAACACCATATATTTT	CASSLLGRGNTIYF